The 12 T cell receptor beta chains in this list originate from one sample, sequenced in a study of identifying expanded T cells in peripheral blood. Profiling relied on immunoSEQ multiplex PCR, and the TCRdb table lists in-frame clones only, not all of them. The table records tens of thousands of clones, approximately 84% of them present only once. Source material: blood. The receptor set was obtained from a person between 18 and 69 years old in good health.

The rearrangement joins TRBV18 to TRBJ1-1, with D unclear. Germline-derived CDR1 and CDR2 are KGHSH and LQKENI. V was trimmed by 5 bases and J by 5 bases, leaving 15 bases between them. This CDR3 has 14 amino acids. In DNA, the CDR3 is TGTGCCAGCTCAGCCCGACAAACTACTACTGAAGCTTTCTTT. Translation: CASSARQTTTEAFF.

About this clone itself: Distinct nucleotide sequences in the sample also encode this CDR3. Here the CDR3 reads CASSYGTEAFF. The CDR3 DNA is TGTGCCAGCAGTTACGGGACCGAAGCTTTCTTT. This chain links TRBV6-5 with TRBJ1-1, with a weak D call TRBD1 (5 bases). CDR3 length: 11 residues. V was clipped by 2 bases and J by 8 bases, with 6 bases between them. Germline-derived CDR1 and CDR2 are MNHEY and SVGAGI.

This clone was detected only once. The gene calls are TRBV7-9 and TRBJ2-1; D gene ambiguous. Germline CDR1 is SEHNR and CDR2 is FQNEAQ (reference sequence). The V end was cut by 0 bases, the J end by 6 bases, with 0 bases between. The CDR3 loop spans 11 amino acids. The CDR3 bases are TGTGCCAGCAGCTTAGCCAATGAGCAGTTCTTC. Its protein product is CASSLANEQFF.

This clone was recorded once. No conserved phenylalanine or tryptophan ends this CDR3, so it is likely a read error. The DNA is omitted, as the CDR3 cannot be located on it reliably, and the CDR3 follows TCRdb's listing. The chain couples TRBV15 to TRBJ1-1; whether TRBD1, the table's D call, matches the DNA was not checked. The germline CDR1 and CDR2 sequences are LNHNV and YYDKDF (reference sequence). The CDR3 extends over 18 residues, inclusive of both ends. CDR3 sequence: CATSRDSNTGVGTLPSFS.

This chain uses TRBV7-9 with TRBJ1-1; no definite D call. The CDR3 covers 14 residues. V was trimmed by 5 bases and J by 7 bases, leaving 17 bases between them. Germline V gives CDR1 SEHNR, CDR2 FQNEAQ (reference sequence). CDR3 sequence reads: CASSPTQARNEAFF. The CDR3, as DNA: TGTGCCAGCAGCCCGACTCAAGCCAGAAATGAAGCTTTCTTT.

This clone came up once. CDR3 residues: CASSTKGRGNTIYF. The CDR3 DNA is TGTGCCAGCAGTACCAAGGGCCGCGGAAACACCATATATTTT. The rearrangement joins TRBV6-1 to TRBJ1-3; D uncertain. The germline CDR1 and CDR2 sequences are MNHNS and SASEGT. V lost 5 bases and J lost 4, with 12 bases in between. This CDR3 region has 14 residues.

This clone showed up just once. The chain has TRBV6-5 and TRBJ1-6; D unclear. The CDR3 sequence is 13 residues long. V lost 0 bases and J lost 10, with 7 bases in between. Per the germline V gene, CDR1 is MNHEY and CDR2 is SVGAGI. The CDR3 region is CASSYSIRSPLHF. CDR3 in DNA: TGTGCCAGCAGTTACTCGATTAGGTCACCCCTCCACTTT.

V is TRBV6-5 and J is TRBJ1-3; D may be TRBD1 (5 bases). The CDR3 runs to 12 residues. The germline V and J ends were trimmed by 7 bases and 5 bases, with 9 bases remaining between them. Germline V gene sequence: CDR1 MNHEY, CDR2 SVGAGI. CDR3 DNA sequence: TGTGCCAGCACGGGGCCACGAAACACCATATATTTT. Protein product: CASTGPRNTIYF.

Worth noting for this clone: A junction boundary mismatches the germline segment, possibly from a read error. The chain uses TRBV2 and TRBJ1-4, with 10 bases that match TRBD1. The CDR3 is made up of 14 amino acids. CDR1 is SNHLY and CDR2 is FYNNEI in the germline V gene. The CDR3 sequence: CASREGTGAEKLFF. The CDR3 DNA follows: TGTGCCAGCAGGGAAGGGACAGGGGCTGAAAAACTGTTTTTT.

This chain joins TRBV7-2 and TRBJ2-1; TRBD2 matches 11 bases. With 4 bases clipped from V and 6 bases from J, the junction kept 11 bases outside the gene matches. This CDR3 is built from 17 residues. CDR1 is SGHTA, CDR2 FQGNSA, per germline. The CDR3 sequence: CASSSPSGGIGINEQFF. DNA of the CDR3: TGTGCCAGCAGCTCCCCTAGCGGGGGGATTGGTATCAATGAGCAGTTCTTC.

This sequence joins TRBV6-5 and TRBJ1-5; D unclear. This CDR3 is built from 15 residues. Germline V lookup: CDR1 MNHEY, CDR2 SVGAGI. V gave up 6 bases and J gave up 4 bases, with 16 bases separating them. The chain's CDR3 is CASRGIREPNQPQHF. For the CDR3, the DNA is TGTGCCAGCAGGGGAATCCGGGAGCCTAATCAGCCCCAGCATTTT.

Comments on this clone: This CDR3 is also generated by other DNA sequences in the sample. The chain couples TRBV27 to TRBJ1-4, with a possible D match to TRBD1 (6 bases). Germline CDR1 reads MNHEY; CDR2 reads SMNVEV (reference sequence). CDR3 length: 16 amino acids. Trimming cost V 4 bases and J 8 bases, with 20 bases left between them. The CDR3 DNA is TGTGCCAGCAGTTCCATAACAGGGCAGGTTTCGGAAAAACTGTTTTTT. Protein sequence: CASSSITGQVSEKLFF.